This T cell receptor beta chain was obtained from a study of blood T cells in healthy people across ages. Primers used in a second PCR of about 7 to 12 cycles were a sample-barcoded 5' primer and a J-beta primer mix. Carrying 12 random nucleotides, a template-switch adaptor labeled each individual cDNA molecule. TCRdb reanalysed the 5' RACE reads using MiXCR and keeps one entry per CDR3 protein. The profile shows about 1.5 million distinct CDR3 sequences, 35% to 45% of them singletons. CDR3 size: 14 residues. Trimming stripped 1 base from V and 1 base from J, with 10 bases between. The V gene's germline CDR1 is SQVTM and CDR2 ANQGSEA. PBMCs, at least 7 million per sample, were isolated.

The gene calls are TRBV29-1 and TRBJ1-1; D unclear. The sequence was collected from a woman aged 18 to 35 in good health. Sequenced input: blood. The CDR3 DNA reads TGCAGCGTTGAAGCCCCCGCCTCGAACACTGAAGCTTTCTTT. Translating it yields CSVEAPASNTEAFF.